Listed below are T cell receptor beta chains from one sample, sequenced in a study of low-dose radiotherapy and immunotherapy resistance in tumors. TCRdb used MiXCR to reprocess the reads, holding one entry per CDR3 protein. The sample holds under 60,000 distinct CDR3 sequences, about 12% seen once. The sample consisted of PBMCs, taken before treatment. The receptor source for this set is a female donor with ovarian cancer. The CDR3 runs from the conserved cysteine through the conserved F or W. Each record gives: J gene, D gene, V gene, clone size, CDR3 protein, CDR3 DNA. A D gene is named only where the DNA matches it firmly. Rows may omit the clone size; those that give it use once, few, many or a size class.

J gene: TRBJ2-5; D gene: NA; V gene: TRBV5-6; clone size: many; CDR3 protein: CASSWRDAGGETQYF; CDR3 DNA: TGTGCCAGCAGCTGGCGGGACGCCGGCGGAGAGACCCAGTACTTC
J gene: TRBJ2-1; D gene: NA; V gene: TRBV11-2; clone size: many; CDR3 protein: CASRSGSYNEQFF; CDR3 DNA: TGTGCCAGCAGGTCTGGCTCCTACAATGAGCAGTTCTTC
J gene: TRBJ2-1; D gene: TRBD2; V gene: TRBV5-1; clone size: many; CDR3 protein: CASSLRTSGEYNEQFF; CDR3 DNA: TGCGCCAGCAGCCTCAGGACTAGCGGGGAGTACAATGAGCAGTTCTTC
J gene: TRBJ2-7; D gene: TRBD1; V gene: TRBV29-1; clone size: many; CDR3 protein: CSVVVGTGRSSEQYF; CDR3 DNA: TGCAGCGTTGTAGTAGGGACAGGGCGTTCGAGCGAGCAGTACTTC
J gene: TRBJ2-1; D gene: NA; V gene: TRBV11-2; clone size: many; CDR3 protein: CASSTFRGGSYNEQFF; CDR3 DNA: TGTGCCAGCTCGACTTTCCGGGGCGGTTCCTACAATGAGCAGTTCTTC
J gene: TRBJ1-2; D gene: TRBD1; V gene: TRBV20-1; clone size: many; CDR3 protein: CSARNRGEGYTF; CDR3 DNA: TGCAGTGCTAGAAACAGGGGGGAGGGCTACACCTTC
J gene: TRBJ1-3; D gene: NA; V gene: TRBV28; clone size: many; CDR3 protein: CASSFPGTGNTIYF; CDR3 DNA: TGTGCCAGCAGTTTTCCCGGGACAGGAAACACCATATATTTT
J gene: TRBJ2-7; D gene: TRBD1; V gene: TRBV19; clone size: many; CDR3 protein: CASSSGGYEQYF; CDR3 DNA: TGTGCCAGCTCTTCAGGGGGATACGAGCAGTACTTC
J gene: TRBJ2-2; D gene: NA; V gene: TRBV6-6; clone size: few; CDR3 protein: CASSSLDNTGELFF; CDR3 DNA: TGTGCCAGCTCTTCGCTGGACAACACCGGGGAGCTGTTTTTT
J gene: TRBJ2-2; D gene: NA; V gene: TRBV6-1; clone size: many; CDR3 protein: CASSATITGELFF; CDR3 DNA: TGTGCCAGCAGTGCTACGATCACCGGGGAGCTGTTTTTT
J gene: TRBJ1-5; D gene: TRBD1; V gene: TRBV18; clone size: many; CDR3 protein: CASSPRGVGQPQHF; CDR3 DNA: TGTGCCAGCTCACCCAGGGGGGTAGGTCAGCCCCAGCATTTT
J gene: TRBJ2-1; D gene: TRBD2; V gene: TRBV3-1; clone size: many; CDR3 protein: CASSQGGLAANEQFF; CDR3 DNA: TGTGCCAGCAGCCAGGGGGGACTAGCGGCAAATGAGCAGTTCTTC
J gene: TRBJ2-2; D gene: TRBD1; V gene: TRBV29-1; clone size: many; CDR3 protein: CSVGTGVTGELFF; CDR3 DNA: TGCAGCGTTGGGACAGGGGTAACCGGGGAGCTGTTTTTT
J gene: TRBJ2-1; D gene: TRBD2; V gene: TRBV3-1; clone size: few; CDR3 protein: CASSPSGGSYNEQFF; CDR3 DNA: TGTGCCAGCAGTCCTAGCGGGGGCTCCTACAATGAGCAGTTCTTC
J gene: TRBJ1-3; D gene: NA; V gene: TRBV6-6; clone size: many; CDR3 protein: CASSYLTGTNSGNTIYF; CDR3 DNA: TGTGCCAGCAGTTACCTGACCGGGACAAACTCTGGAAACACCATATATTTT
J gene: TRBJ2-5; D gene: TRBD2; V gene: TRBV28; clone size: many; CDR3 protein: CASSPGLAGIETQYF; CDR3 DNA: TGTGCCAGCAGCCCTGGACTAGCGGGAATCGAGACCCAGTACTTC
J gene: TRBJ2-5; D gene: NA; V gene: TRBV28; clone size: many; CDR3 protein: CASSPGGETKTQYF; CDR3 DNA: TGTGCCAGCAGTCCCGGTGGGGAAACGAAGACCCAGTACTTC
J gene: TRBJ2-6; D gene: NA; V gene: TRBV9; clone size: many; CDR3 protein: CASSAWGASGANVLTF; CDR3 DNA: TGTGCCAGCTCTGCCTGGGGAGCCTCTGGGGCCAACGTCCTGACTTTC
J gene: TRBJ2-3; D gene: TRBD2; V gene: TRBV30; clone size: many; CDR3 protein: CAWTGGPRDTQYF; CDR3 DNA: TGTGCCTGGACGGGGGGGCCGAGGGATACGCAGTATTTT
J gene: TRBJ1-2; D gene: TRBD1; V gene: TRBV5-4; clone size: few; CDR3 protein: CASSLGPFGQGSYGYTF; CDR3 DNA: TGTGCCAGCAGCTTGGGCCCGTTCGGACAGGGGAGCTATGGCTACACCTTC
J gene: TRBJ2-1; D gene: NA; V gene: TRBV19; clone size: many; CDR3 protein: CASRTSGSSWMNEQFF; CDR3 DNA: TGTGCCAGCAGGACCTCAGGAAGCAGCTGGATGAATGAGCAGTTCTTC
J gene: TRBJ1-1; D gene: NA; V gene: TRBV30; clone size: many; CDR3 protein: CADRKGNTEAFF; CDR3 DNA: TGTGCGGACCGGAAGGGGAACACTGAAGCTTTCTTT
J gene: TRBJ2-2; D gene: TRBD2; V gene: TRBV12-5; clone size: NA; CDR3 protein: CASGGAGTNTGELFF; CDR3 DNA: TGTGCTAGTGGCGGAGCGGGAACGAACACCGGGGAGCTGTTTTTT
J gene: TRBJ2-1; D gene: NA; V gene: TRBV10-3; clone size: many; CDR3 protein: CAISEGAGTDDEQFF; CDR3 DNA: TGTGCCATCAGTGAGGGCGCGGGGACGGACGATGAGCAGTTCTTC
J gene: TRBJ1-1; D gene: TRBD1; V gene: TRBV19; clone size: many; CDR3 protein: CATGQGGTEAFF; CDR3 DNA: TGTGCCACCGGACAGGGAGGCACTGAAGCTTTCTTT
J gene: TRBJ1-6; D gene: NA; V gene: TRBV2; clone size: NA; CDR3 protein: CAGQGSYNSPLHF; CDR3 DNA: TGTGCCGGTCAGGGGTCCTATAATTCACCCCTCCACTTT
J gene: TRBJ1-1; D gene: NA; V gene: TRBV28; clone size: many; CDR3 protein: CASSPPRDTEAFF; CDR3 DNA: TGTGCCAGCAGCCCTCCTCGGGACACTGAAGCTTTCTTT
J gene: TRBJ2-3; D gene: TRBD2; V gene: TRBV10-3; clone size: many; CDR3 protein: CAISGGGNTDTQYF; CDR3 DNA: TGTGCCATCAGTGGGGGGGGGAACACAGATACGCAGTATTTT
J gene: TRBJ1-2; D gene: TRBD1; V gene: TRBV29-1; clone size: few; CDR3 protein: CSVVQGSRYGYTF; CDR3 DNA: TGCAGCGTTGTACAGGGGAGTCGCTATGGCTACACCTTC
J gene: TRBJ2-2; D gene: NA; V gene: TRBV2; clone size: many; CDR3 protein: CASRRDLGELFF; CDR3 DNA: TGTGCCAGCAGGCGGGATCTCGGGGAGCTGTTTTTT
J gene: TRBJ2-7; D gene: TRBD2; V gene: TRBV11-2; clone size: many; CDR3 protein: CASSFGTSAYEQYF; CDR3 DNA: TGTGCCAGCAGCTTCGGGACTAGTGCCTACGAGCAGTACTTC
J gene: TRBJ2-7; D gene: TRBD1; V gene: TRBV28; clone size: NA; CDR3 protein: CAIGTGGGYEQYF; CDR3 DNA: TGTGCCATCGGGACAGGGGGCGGTTACGAGCAGTACTTC
J gene: TRBJ2-2; D gene: TRBD2; V gene: TRBV20-1; clone size: many; CDR3 protein: CSARPGGNTGELFF; CDR3 DNA: TGCAGTGCCAGGCCGGGGGGTAACACCGGGGAGCTGTTTTTT
J gene: TRBJ2-2; D gene: NA; V gene: TRBV5-6; clone size: few; CDR3 protein: CASSLGAAGKGTGELFF; CDR3 DNA: TGTGCCAGCAGCTTGGGGGCCGCGGGCAAGGGCACCGGGGAGCTGTTTTTT
J gene: TRBJ2-3; D gene: NA; V gene: TRBV29-1; clone size: many; CDR3 protein: CSYSTRGDTQYF; CDR3 DNA: TGCAGCTATTCAACCCGGGGAGATACGCAGTATTTT
J gene: TRBJ1-1; D gene: TRBD1; V gene: TRBV19; clone size: many; CDR3 protein: CASSIIDRDTEAFF; CDR3 DNA: TGTGCCAGTAGTATAATAGACAGGGACACTGAAGCTTTCTTT
J gene: TRBJ1-2; D gene: TRBD1; V gene: TRBV25-1; clone size: many; CDR3 protein: CASSRDSGYGYTF; CDR3 DNA: TGTGCCAGCAGCAGGGACAGCGGCTATGGCTACACCTTC
J gene: TRBJ2-2; D gene: TRBD2; V gene: TRBV2; clone size: many; CDR3 protein: CASSEAARGEGELFF; CDR3 DNA: TGTGCCAGCAGTGAAGCGGCCCGGGGGGAGGGGGAGCTGTTTTTT
J gene: TRBJ2-1; D gene: NA; V gene: TRBV21-1; clone size: many; CDR3 protein: CASKQREASSYNEQFF; CDR3 DNA: TGTGCCAGCAAACAGCGGGAGGCGAGCTCCTACAATGAGCAGTTCTTC